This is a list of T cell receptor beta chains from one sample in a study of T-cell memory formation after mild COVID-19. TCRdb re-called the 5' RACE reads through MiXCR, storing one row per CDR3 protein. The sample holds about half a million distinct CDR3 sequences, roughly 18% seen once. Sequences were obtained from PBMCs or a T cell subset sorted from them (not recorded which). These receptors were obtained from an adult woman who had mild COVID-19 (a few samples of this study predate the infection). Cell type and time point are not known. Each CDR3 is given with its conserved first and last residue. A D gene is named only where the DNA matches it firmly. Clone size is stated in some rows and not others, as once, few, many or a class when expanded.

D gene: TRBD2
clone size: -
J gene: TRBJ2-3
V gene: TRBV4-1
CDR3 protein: CASSRIGGVTDTQYF
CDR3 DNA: TGCGCCAGCAGCCGCATCGGGGGGGTGACAGATACGCAGTATTTT

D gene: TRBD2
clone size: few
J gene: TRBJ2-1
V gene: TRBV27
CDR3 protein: CASSAGTSGRYNEQFF
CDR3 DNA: TGTGCCAGCAGTGCGGGGACTAGCGGACGCTACAATGAGCAGTTCTTC

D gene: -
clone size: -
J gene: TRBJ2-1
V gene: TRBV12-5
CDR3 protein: CASGTLDEQFF
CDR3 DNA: TGTGCTAGTGGTACGCTCGATGAGCAGTTCTTC

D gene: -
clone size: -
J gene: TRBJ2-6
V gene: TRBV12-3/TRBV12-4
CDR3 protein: CASSLTGLSGANVLTF
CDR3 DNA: TGTGCCAGCAGTTTGACAGGCCTCTCTGGGGCCAACGTCCTGACTTTC

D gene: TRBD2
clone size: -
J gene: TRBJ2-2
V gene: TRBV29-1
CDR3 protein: CSVETSAHTGELFF
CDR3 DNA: TGCAGCGTGGAGACTAGCGCGCACACCGGGGAGCTGTTTTTT

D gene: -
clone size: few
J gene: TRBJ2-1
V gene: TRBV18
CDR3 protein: CASSPQGTGEQFF
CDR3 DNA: TGTGCCAGCTCACCACAGGGGACCGGCGAGCAGTTCTTC

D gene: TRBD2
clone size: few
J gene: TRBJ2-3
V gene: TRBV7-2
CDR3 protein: CASSHGTSGSDTQYF
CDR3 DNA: TGTGCCAGCAGCCACGGGACTAGCGGGAGTGATACGCAGTATTTT

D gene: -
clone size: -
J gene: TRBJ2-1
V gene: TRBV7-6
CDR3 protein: CASSLIADSYNEQFF
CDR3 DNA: TGTGCCAGCAGCTTAATAGCGGACTCCTACAATGAGCAGTTCTTC

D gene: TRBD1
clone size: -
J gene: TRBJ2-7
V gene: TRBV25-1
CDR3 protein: CASSRQDRGSYEQYF
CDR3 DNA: TGTGCCAGCAGTCGACAGGACAGGGGGAGCTACGAGCAGTACTTC

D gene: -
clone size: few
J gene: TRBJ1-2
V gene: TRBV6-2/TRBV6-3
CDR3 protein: CASNRDVGLYGYTF
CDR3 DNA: TGTGCCAGCAACCGGGACGTTGGCCTCTATGGCTACACCTTC

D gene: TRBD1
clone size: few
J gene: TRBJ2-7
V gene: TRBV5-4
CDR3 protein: CASSLAGQAEREQYF
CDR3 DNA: TGTGCCAGCAGCTTGGCAGGACAGGCCGAGAGGGAGCAGTACTTC

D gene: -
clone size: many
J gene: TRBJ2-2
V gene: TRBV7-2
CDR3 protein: CASSLDRPGELFF
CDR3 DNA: TGTGCCAGCAGCTTAGACAGGCCCGGGGAGCTGTTTTTT

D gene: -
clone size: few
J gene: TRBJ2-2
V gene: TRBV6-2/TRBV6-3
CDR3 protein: CASSGPYTGELFF
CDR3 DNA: TGTGCCAGCAGCGGGCCTTACACCGGGGAGCTGTTTTTT

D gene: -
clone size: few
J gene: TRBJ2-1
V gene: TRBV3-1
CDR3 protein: CASSSASYNEQFF
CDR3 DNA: TGTGCCAGCAGTTCGGCCTCCTACAATGAGCAGTTCTTC

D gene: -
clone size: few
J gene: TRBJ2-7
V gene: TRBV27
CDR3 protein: CASSERQTYEQYF
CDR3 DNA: TGTGCCAGCAGTGAACGACAGACCTACGAGCAGTACTTC

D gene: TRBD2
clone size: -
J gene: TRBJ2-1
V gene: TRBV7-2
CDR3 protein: CASSPSVGLGPFF
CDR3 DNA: TGTGCCAGCAGCCCATCGGTGGGACTAGGTCCGTTCTTC

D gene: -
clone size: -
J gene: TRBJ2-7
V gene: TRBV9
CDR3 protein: CASSAPTGESRDEQYF
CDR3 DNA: TGTGCCAGCAGCGCCCCGACAGGCGAGAGTAGGGACGAGCAGTACTTC

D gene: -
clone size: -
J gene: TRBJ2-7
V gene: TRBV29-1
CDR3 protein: CSVEDRYRDYEQYF
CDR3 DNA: TGCAGCGTTGAAGATCGGTACAGGGACTACGAGCAGTACTTC

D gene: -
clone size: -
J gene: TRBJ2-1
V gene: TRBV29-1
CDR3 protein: CSVVEASGHEQFF
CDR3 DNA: TGCAGCGTTGTAGAGGCCTCCGGACATGAGCAGTTCTTC

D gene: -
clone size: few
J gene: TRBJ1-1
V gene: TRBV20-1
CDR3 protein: CSARDFGGNTEAFF
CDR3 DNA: TGCAGTGCTAGAGATTTTGGCGGGAACACTGAAGCTTTCTTT

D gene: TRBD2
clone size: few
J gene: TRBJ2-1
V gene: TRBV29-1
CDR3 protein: CSVYYFLAGGRNEQFF
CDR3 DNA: TGCAGCGTTTACTATTTTCTAGCGGGGGGGCGGAATGAGCAGTTCTTC

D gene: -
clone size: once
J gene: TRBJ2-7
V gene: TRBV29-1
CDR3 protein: CSVGGRTAPSYEQYF
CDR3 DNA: TGCAGCGTTGGGGGGAGGACTGCTCCCTCCTACGAGCAGTACTTC

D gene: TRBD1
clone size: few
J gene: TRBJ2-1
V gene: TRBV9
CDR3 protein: CASSVRGQSYNEQFF
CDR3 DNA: TGTGCCAGCAGCGTGAGGGGGCAGAGTTACAATGAGCAGTTCTTC

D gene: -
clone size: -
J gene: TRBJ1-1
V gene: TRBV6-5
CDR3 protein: CASSWRRGRPKTAQIPNTEAFF
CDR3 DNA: TGTGCCAGCAGCTGGCGGAGGGGTCGGCCAAAAACCGCGCAGATTCCGAACACTGAAGCTTTCTTT

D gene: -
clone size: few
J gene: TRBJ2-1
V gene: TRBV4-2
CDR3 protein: CASSQDRDVEQFF
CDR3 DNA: TGTGCCAGCAGCCAAGATCGGGACGTTGAGCAGTTCTTC

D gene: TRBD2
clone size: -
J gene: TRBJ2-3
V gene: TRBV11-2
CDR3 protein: CASSLWGGGLGDTQYF
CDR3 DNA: TGTGCCAGCAGCTTATGGGGCGGGGGGCTAGGTGATACGCAGTATTTT

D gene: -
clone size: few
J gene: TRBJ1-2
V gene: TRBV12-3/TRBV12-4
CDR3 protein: CASIKNGYGNYGYTF
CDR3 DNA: TGTGCCAGCATCAAGAACGGGTATGGAAACTATGGCTACACCTTC

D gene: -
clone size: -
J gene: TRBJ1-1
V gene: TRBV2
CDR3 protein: CASSDRLNTEAFF
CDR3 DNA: TGTGCCAGCAGTGACAGGCTGAACACTGAAGCTTTCTTT

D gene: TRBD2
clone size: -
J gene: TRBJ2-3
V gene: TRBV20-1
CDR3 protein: CSGTSGNRRTDTQYF
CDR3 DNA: TGCAGTGGGACTAGCGGGAATCGCCGCACAGATACGCAGTATTTT

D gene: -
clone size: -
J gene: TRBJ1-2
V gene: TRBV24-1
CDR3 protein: CATSGRGGANYGYTF
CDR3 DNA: TGTGCCACCAGTGGCCGCGGGGGGGCTAACTATGGCTACACCTTC

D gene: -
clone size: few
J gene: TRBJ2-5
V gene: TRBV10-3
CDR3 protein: CAISEAAARGLEAQYF
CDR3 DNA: TGTGCCATCAGTGAGGCCGCGGCCCGCGGCCTAGAGGCCCAGTACTTC

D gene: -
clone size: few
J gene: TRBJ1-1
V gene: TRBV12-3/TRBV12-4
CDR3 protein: CASTKQGTEAFF
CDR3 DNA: TGTGCCAGCACCAAACAGGGAACTGAAGCTTTCTTT

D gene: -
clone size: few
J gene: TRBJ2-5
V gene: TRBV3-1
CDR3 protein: CASSQVGQTQYF
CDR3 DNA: TGTGCCAGCAGCCAAGTTGGTCAGACCCAGTACTTC

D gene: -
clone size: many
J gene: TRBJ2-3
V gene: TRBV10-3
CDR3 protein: CAISERGARDTQYF
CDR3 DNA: TGTGCCATCAGTGAGAGGGGGGCGCGCGATACGCAGTATTTT

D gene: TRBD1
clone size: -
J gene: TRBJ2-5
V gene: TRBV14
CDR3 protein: CASSPGTGYQETQYF
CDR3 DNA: TGTGCCAGCAGCCCCGGGACAGGGTACCAAGAGACCCAGTACTTC

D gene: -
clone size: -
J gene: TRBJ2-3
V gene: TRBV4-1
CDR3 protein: CASSQEASIPDTQYF
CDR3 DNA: TGCGCCAGCAGCCAAGAAGCTAGCATTCCAGATACGCAGTATTTT

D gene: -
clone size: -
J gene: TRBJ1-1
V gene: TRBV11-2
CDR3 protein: CASSLWPGRNTEAFF
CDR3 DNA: TGTGCCAGCAGCTTATGGCCGGGACGGAACACTGAAGCTTTCTTT

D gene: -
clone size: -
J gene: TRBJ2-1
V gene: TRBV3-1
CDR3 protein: CASSQLGVGTYNEQFF
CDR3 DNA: TGTGCCAGCAGCCAATTAGGTGTGGGGACCTACAATGAGCAGTTCTTC

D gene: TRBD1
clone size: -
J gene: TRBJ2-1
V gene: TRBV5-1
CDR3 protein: CASSLLDRGINEQFF
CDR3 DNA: TGCGCCAGCAGCTTGTTGGACAGGGGAATCAATGAGCAGTTCTTC

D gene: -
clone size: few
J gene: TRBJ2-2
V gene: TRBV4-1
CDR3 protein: CASRLAEGGELFF
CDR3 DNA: TGCGCCAGCAGGCTCGCTGAGGGCGGGGAGCTGTTTTTT

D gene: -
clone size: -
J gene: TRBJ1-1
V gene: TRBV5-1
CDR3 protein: CASTQGSDNAEAFF
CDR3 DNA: TGCGCCAGCACCCAGGGTTCAGACAACGCTGAAGCTTTCTTT

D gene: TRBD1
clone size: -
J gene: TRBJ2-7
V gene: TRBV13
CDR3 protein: CASSLGTGGSEQYF
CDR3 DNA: TGTGCCAGCAGCTTAGGGACAGGGGGTAGCGAGCAGTACTTC

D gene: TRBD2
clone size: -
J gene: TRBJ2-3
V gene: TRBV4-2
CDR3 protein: CASSPRAGGTDTQYF
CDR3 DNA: TGTGCCAGCAGCCCCCGAGCGGGGGGCACAGATACGCAGTATTTT

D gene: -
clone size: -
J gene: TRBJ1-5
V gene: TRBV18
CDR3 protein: CASSVSASNQPQHF
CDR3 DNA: TGTGCCAGCTCCGTTTCCGCTAGCAATCAGCCCCAGCATTTT

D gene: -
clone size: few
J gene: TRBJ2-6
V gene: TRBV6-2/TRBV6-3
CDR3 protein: CASSPETYLSGANVLTF
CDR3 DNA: TGTGCCAGCAGCCCCGAGACATACCTCTCTGGGGCCAACGTCCTGACTTTC

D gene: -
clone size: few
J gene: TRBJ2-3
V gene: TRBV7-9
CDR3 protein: CASSFQGHSDTQYF
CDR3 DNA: TGTGCCAGCAGCTTTCAGGGGCATTCAGATACGCAGTATTTT

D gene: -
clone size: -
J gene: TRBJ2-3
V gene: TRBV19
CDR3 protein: CASSIGSGYTDTQYF
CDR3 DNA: TGTGCCAGTAGTATCGGTAGCGGCTACACAGATACGCAGTATTTT

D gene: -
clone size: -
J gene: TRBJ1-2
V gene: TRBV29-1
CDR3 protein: CSVEGGLNYGYTF
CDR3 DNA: TGCAGCGTTGAAGGGGGGCTGAACTATGGCTACACCTTC

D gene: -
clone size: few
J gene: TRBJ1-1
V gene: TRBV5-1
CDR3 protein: CASSVVGGLNTEAFF
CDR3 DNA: TGCGCCAGCAGCGTCGTTGGGGGCCTAAACACTGAAGCTTTCTTT

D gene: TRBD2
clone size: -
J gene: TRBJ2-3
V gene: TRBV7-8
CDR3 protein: CASGASGGASTDTQYF
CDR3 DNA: TGTGCCAGCGGGGCTAGCGGGGGGGCTAGCACAGATACGCAGTATTTT

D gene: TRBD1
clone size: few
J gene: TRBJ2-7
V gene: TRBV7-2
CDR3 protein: CASSKGAVYEQYF
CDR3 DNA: TGTGCCAGCAGCAAGGGGGCCGTTTACGAGCAGTACTTC

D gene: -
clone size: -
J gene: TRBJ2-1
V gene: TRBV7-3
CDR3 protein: CASSYRPSVNEQVF
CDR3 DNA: TGTGCCAGCAGCTACAGGCCTAGCGTCAATGAGCAGGTCTTC

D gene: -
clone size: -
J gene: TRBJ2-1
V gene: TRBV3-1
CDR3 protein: CASSPIFHGLYNEQFF
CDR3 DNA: TGTGCCAGCAGCCCAATTTTTCATGGACTGTACAATGAGCAGTTCTTC

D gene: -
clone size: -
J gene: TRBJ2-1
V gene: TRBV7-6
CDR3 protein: CASSLEAGSSYNEQFF
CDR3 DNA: TGTGCCAGCAGCTTAGAGGCAGGGAGCTCCTACAATGAGCAGTTCTTC

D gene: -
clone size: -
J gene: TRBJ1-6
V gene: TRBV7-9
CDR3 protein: CASSREAPHNSPLHF
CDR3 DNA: TGTGCCAGCAGCCGAGAGGCTCCCCATAATTCACCCCTCCACTTT